The T cell receptor beta chain described here comes from a study of blood T cell repertoires in COVID-19. Across the whole study: Spain, Italy and the United States supplied samples that represented acute and convalescent COVID-19.

Clones were read by immunoSEQ multiplex PCR, and TCRdb kept only the in-frame ones, dropping some. The data hold about 120,000 clones, with over 70% observed a single time. V lost 6 bases and J 9 bases, leaving 12 bases between the germline ends. CDR3 length: 12 residues. This sequence was found in a woman between 65 and 79 years old with acute or convalescent COVID-19. This chain uses TRBV12-3 or TRBV12-4 with TRBJ1-5; D is unresolved. The specimen was peripheral blood. CDR3 DNA: TGTGCCAGCAGCCTTCCCGAAGCGCCCCAGCATTTT. Translated: CASSLPEAPQHF.